The next 22 T cell receptor beta chains were all read from a single sample in a study of cytomegalovirus exposure and HLA in healthy donors. It was with 60 Vbeta and 13 Jbeta primers that the PCR ran. Profiling relied on immunoSEQ multiplex PCR, and the TCRdb table lists in-frame clones only, not all of them. Of under 200,000 clones in the sample, roughly four fifths were seen once. Material for sequencing was PBMCs. The receptor source for this set is a woman aged 45-60 years in good health and CMV-seronegative.

This rearrangement joins TRBV5-5 to TRBJ2-7; TRBD1 matches 9 bases. CDR1 and CDR2 from the germline V gene are SGHKS and YYEKEE (reference sequence). The CDR3 is made up of 15 amino acids. The trim removed 3 bases at V and 0 bases at J, leaving 4 bases unmatched. DNA for the CDR3: TGTGCCAGCAGCTATGGACAGGGGAGCTCCTACGAGCAGTACTTC. Its translation: CASSYGQGSSYEQYF.

This chain links TRBV6-6 with TRBJ2-7; 8 nucleotides align to TRBD1. Germline V CDR1 and CDR2: MNHNY, SVGAGI (reference sequence). The CDR3 sequence is 14 residues long. V was pared by 6 bases and J by 2 bases, with 6 bases of the junction left unmatched. CDR3 nucleotide sequence: TGTGCCAGCAGACTAGGACAGGGAACCTACGAGCAGTACTTC. Translating it yields CASRLGQGTYEQYF.

This clone was seen more than once but under ten times. The V gene is TRBV19, the J gene TRBJ1-5; possible D gene TRBD1, 6 bases. The V end was cut by 5 bases, the J end by 7 bases, with 18 bases between. The germline gives CDR1 LNHDA, CDR2 SQIVND (reference sequence). The CDR3 has 15 residues. The CDR3 loop reads CASSPSTTGTQPQHF. DNA of the CDR3: TGTGCCAGTAGTCCTAGCACAACAGGGACACAGCCCCAGCATTTT.

This chain joins TRBV5-1 and TRBJ2-2; TRBD2 agrees at 13 bases. This CDR3 has 16 amino acids. V was pared by 4 bases and J by 7 bases, with 7 bases of the junction left unmatched. Germline loops: CDR1 SGHRS, CDR2 YFSETQ. Here the CDR3 reads CASSPWTSGSVGELFF. The CDR3 DNA reads as TGCGCCAGCAGCCCCTGGACTAGCGGGAGTGTCGGGGAGCTGTTTTTT.

Comment on this clone: One end of the junction is discordant with germline, which a read error may explain. This sequence joins TRBV11-3 and TRBJ1-5; D is ambiguous. Looked up from germline, CDR1 is SGHNT and CDR2 is YENEEA. The CDR3 totals 15 residues. CDR3 DNA: TGTGCCAGCAACTTAGTAAGCCATAGCAATCAGCCCCAGCATTTT. Its protein product is CASNLVSHSNQPQHF.

This rearrangement joins TRBV7-2 to TRBJ2-3, with TRBD1 matching 9 bases. V was clipped by 0 bases and J by 2 bases; unmatched bases: 9. This CDR3 contains 18 residues. Germline V gene sequence: CDR1 SGHTA, CDR2 FQGNSA. Here the CDR3 reads CASSLARTGAITTDTQYF. The CDR3 nucleotides read TGTGCCAGCAGCTTAGCCCGGACAGGGGCCATAACCACAGATACGCAGTATTTT.

The V and J genes are TRBV7-2 and TRBJ1-2; weak D call: TRBD1 (5 bases). CDR1 and CDR2 (germline): SGHTA, FQGNSA. V lost 6 bases and J lost 8, with 16 bases in between. CDR3 length equals 13 residues. CDR3: CASSPTGAGGYTF. CDR3 sequence (DNA): TGTGCCAGCAGTCCAACAGGTGCGGGAGGCTACACCTTC. Based on the CDR3 plus reference TRBV7-2 and TRBJ1-2, the full variable domain is GAGVSQSPSNKVTEKGKDVELRCDPISGHTALYWYRQSLGQGLEFLIYFQGNSAPDKSGLPSDRFSAERTGGSVSTLTIQRTQQEDSAVYLCASSPTGAGGYTFGSGTRLTVV.

V and J are TRBV6-1 and TRBJ1-5; 7 nucleotides match TRBD1. Germline CDR1 is MNHNS and CDR2 is SASEGT. The J segment lost 4 bases and the V segment lost 0 bases, leaving 6 bases of the junction unmatched. The CDR3 is 16 amino acids. This chain's CDR3 is CASSEAKGARNQPQHF. CDR3 in DNA: TGTGCCAGCAGTGAAGCTAAGGGGGCGCGGAATCAGCCCCAGCATTTT.

The rearrangement uses TRBV7-2 and TRBJ2-3, with a weak D call TRBD2 (5 bases). The V gene's germline CDR1 is SGHTA and CDR2 FQGNSA. V gave up 1 base and J gave up 5 bases, with 16 bases separating them. This CDR3 is built from 16 residues. CDR3 bases: TGTGCCAGCAGCTTAGTGCCCCATCTAGCAGTAGATACGCAGTATTTT. Its protein product is CASSLVPHLAVDTQYF.

The chain joins TRBV18 to TRBJ2-5; 7 bases line up with TRBD1. V dropped 2 bases and J dropped 5; count of bases not matched to a gene: 5. This CDR3 is 14 amino acids long. The germline gives CDR1 KGHSH, CDR2 LQKENI. The CDR3 reads CASSPYRGEETQYF. The CDR3, as DNA: TGTGCCAGCTCACCATACAGGGGTGAGGAGACCCAGTACTTC.

The chain employs TRBV10-1 and TRBJ1-2; 8 nucleotides line up with TRBD1. This CDR3 contains 17 residues. Per the germline V gene, CDR1 is WNHNN and CDR2 is SYGVQD (reference sequence). V lost 5 bases to trimming and J lost 4 bases; unmatched junction nucleotides: 15. The CDR3 sequence: CASSLGRAGGLVYGYTF. DNA of the CDR3: TGCGCCAGCAGTCTAGGGCGGGCAGGGGGCTTGGTCTATGGCTACACCTTC.

The chain carries TRBV2 and TRBJ2-3, with 10 bases aligning to TRBD2. J was trimmed by 0 bases and V by 8 bases; bases with no gene match: 5. Germline V gene lookup returns CDR1 SNHLY and CDR2 FYNNEI. The CDR3 consists of 15 residues. CDR3 coding DNA: TGTGCCAGCTTTAGCGGGAGGACGAGCACAGATACGCAGTATTTT. Its translation is CASFSGRTSTDTQYF.

CDR3 nucleotide sequence: TGTGCCTGGACCTTGGCGGGAGTGGGGGATGAGCAGTTCTTC. Translating it yields CAWTLAGVGDEQFF. V gene TRBV30 combines with J gene TRBJ2-1; 7 bases are a match to TRBD2. Germline lookup yields CDR1 GTSNPN and CDR2 SVGIG (reference sequence). The CDR3 has 14 amino acids. J gave up 8 bases and V 4 bases, and 11 bases lay outside the gene matches. The entire variable domain, with the rest obtained from reference TRBV30 and TRBJ2-1, is as follows: SQTIHQWPATLVQPVGSPLSLECTVEGTSNPNLYWYRQAAGRGLQLLFYSVGIGQISSEVPQNLSASRPQDRQFILSSKKLLLSDSGFYLCAWTLAGVGDEQFFGPGTRLTVL.

This chain connects TRBV7-6 to TRBJ2-3; possibly TRBD2 for D (7 bases). The CDR3 has 16 residues. Germline CDR1 reads SGHVS; CDR2 reads FNYEAQ. Trimming removed 5 bases at V and 3 bases at J, with 18 bases between. CDR3: CASSRLAGAGTDTQYF. The CDR3 nucleotides are TGTGCCAGCAGCCGTTTGGCGGGGGCCGGAACAGATACGCAGTATTTT.

This clone has a handful of counts. This sequence joins TRBV7-9 and TRBJ2-1; D is perhaps TRBD2 (5 bases). V dropped 10 bases and J dropped 7 bases, with 17 bases sitting between them. The CDR3 runs to 13 residues. Germline V CDR1 and CDR2: SEHNR, FQNEAQ (reference sequence). Here the CDR3 DNA reads TGTGCCATCCCCGGGAAGAATCGGAATGAGCAGTTCTTC. Protein product: CAIPGKNRNEQFF.

The chain carries TRBV5-1 and TRBJ1-2; possibly TRBD1 for D (5 bases). CDR3 length: 16 amino acids. V lost 4 bases and J 0 bases, leaving 16 bases between the germline ends. The germline gives CDR1 SGHRS, CDR2 YFSETQ. The DNA for the CDR3 is TGCGCCAGCAGCCCAAACGCGCGGGACGCTAACTATGGCTACACCTTC. Translated, it gives CASSPNARDANYGYTF. Full variable domain (outside the CDR3, taken from reference TRBV5-1 and TRBJ1-2): KAGVTQTPRYLIKTRGQQVTLSCSPISGHRSVSWYQQTPGQGLQFLFEYFSETQRNKGNFPGRFSGRQFSNSRSEMNVSTLELGDSALYLCASSPNARDANYGYTFGSGTRLTVV.

This sequence joins TRBV7-2 and TRBJ2-7; unclear D gene. The CDR3 contains 13 residues. From germline, CDR1 is SGHTA and CDR2 FQGNSA. Trimming removed 3 bases from V and 0 bases from J, with 6 bases in between. CDR3 protein: CASSFFSSYEQYF. CDR3 sequence (DNA): TGTGCCAGCAGCTTTTTTAGCTCCTACGAGCAGTACTTC.

A remark on this clone: Other DNA sequences from this sample encode an identical CDR3 as well. The V gene is TRBV5-4, the J gene TRBJ1-2; 10 bases fit TRBD1. The V and J ends lost 3 bases and 2 bases, in that order; junction bases with no gene match: 1. The CDR3 has 14 amino acids. Germline CDR1 SGHNT, CDR2 YYREEE (reference sequence). The CDR3 DNA is TGTGCCAGCAGCTCGGGACAGGGGAACTATGGCTACACCTTC. This sequence encodes CASSSGQGNYGYTF.

The genes are TRBV6-5 and TRBJ2-1; 11 positions agree with TRBD2. This CDR3 comprises 15 residues. With V trimmed by 2 bases and J by 5 bases, 2 bases remained unmatched. Germline V gives CDR1 MNHEY, CDR2 SVGAGI. DNA of the CDR3: TGTGCCAGCAGTTACACGACTAGCGGGAACAATGAGCAGTTCTTC. This encodes CASSYTTSGNNEQFF.

The V and J genes are TRBV29-1 and TRBJ2-7; 10 bases fit TRBD2. This CDR3 contains 13 residues. V lost 4 bases to trimming and J lost 3 bases; unmatched junction nucleotides: 3. The germline CDR1 and CDR2 sequences are SQVTM and ANQGSEA. CDR3 in amino acids: CSVAASGSYEQYF. The CDR3 DNA follows: TGCAGCGTTGCGGCTAGCGGGAGCTACGAGCAGTACTTC.

The chain uses TRBV4-3 and TRBJ1-1, with TRBD1 as a possible D gene (6 bases). Looked up from germline, CDR1 is LGHNA and CDR2 is YSLEER. The V and J ends lost 0 bases and 3 bases respectively, with 14 bases between them. This CDR3 region has 16 residues. The CDR3 DNA reads TGCGCCAGCAGCCAAGAATATTCGGCAGGGGACACTGAAGCTTTCTTT. Protein sequence: CASSQEYSAGDTEAFF.

The chain employs TRBV18 and TRBJ2-7, with 7 positions matching TRBD1. J was trimmed by 1 base and V by 10 bases; bases with no gene match: 10. Per the germline V gene, CDR1 is KGHSH and CDR2 is LQKENI. This CDR3 region has 14 residues. CDR3 in amino acids: CATAGTEHSYEQYF. The CDR3 coding sequence is TGTGCCACCGCCGGGACAGAACATTCCTACGAGCAGTACTTC.